This TCR beta chain was recorded in a study of cytomegalovirus exposure and HLA in healthy donors. Study outcomes and limitations: Some V segments, TRBV6-2 and TRBV6-3 among them, were indistinguishable and were therefore excluded. A cluster of highly shared sequence variants was likely a sequencing artifact.

Healthy bone marrow donors made up the cohort. A word on this clone: Its antigen remains unknown.

60 Vbeta and 13 Jbeta primers were used in PCR. Some clones are missing from TCRdb's copy, which holds only in-frame ones; the method was immunoSEQ multiplex PCR. The sample has 120,000 to 150,000 clones, 60% to 85% seen once; the top ten hold around 3%. CDR3 size: 15 residues. Germline-derived CDR1 and CDR2 are ENHRY and SYGVKD. The V segment lost 6 bases and the J segment 3 bases; nucleotides outside the gene matches: 6. The receptor comes from a man aged 35 to 55 in good health and CMV-seropositive. Sequenced input: PBMCs. J is TRBJ1-5 and V is TRBV10-3; 9 positions match TRBD1. CDR3 bases: TGTGCCATCAGAGGCGACAGGGGGAACAATCAGCCCCAGCATTTT. It translates to CAIRGDRGNNQPQHF.